A selection of T cell receptor beta chains follows, all from one sample in a study of OX40 agonist ivuxolimab in advanced cancers. This table comes from immunoSEQ multiplex PCR, and its TCRdb copy is limited to in-frame clones, with some not included. The data contain about 39,000 clones, over 75% of them singletons. The sample was CD4+ or CD8+ T cells sorted from blood, taken in a trial of the OX40 agonist ivuxolimab. These TCRs come from an adult with an advanced solid tumor such as melanoma, head and neck, liver or kidney cancer. Each CDR3 is given with its conserved first and last residue. D genes are given only for firm matches. Not every row has a clone size; where given, it reads once, few, many or a size class.

J gene,CDR3 length,V gene,D gene,clone size,CDR3 DNA,CDR3 protein
TRBJ2-1,13,TRBV14,TRBD1,once,TGTGCCAGCAGCCGTGACAGGGCCAATGAGCAGTTCTTC,CASSRDRANEQFF
TRBJ1-4,14,TRBV5-6,NA,NA,TGTGCCGCCGGGCAGAGGTCCTCTGGAGAAAAACTGTTTTTT,CAAGQRSSGEKLFF
TRBJ2-3,14,TRBV25-1,NA,NA,TGTGCCAGCAGTGAATTTAGGGGGACAGATACGCAGTATTTT,CASSEFRGTDTQYF
TRBJ1-4,14,TRBV18,NA,few,TGTGCCAGCTCTCCGGCCAGTTTTAATGAAAAACTGTTTTTT,CASSPASFNEKLFF
TRBJ2-5,16,TRBV5-1,NA,once,TGCGCCAGCAGCTTACTTTTTGGCAGGGTCCAAGAGACCCAGTACTTC,CASSLLFGRVQETQYF
TRBJ2-2,12,TRBV30,NA,few,TGTGCCTGGAGTCCCCTTTCGGGGGAGCTGTTTTTT,CAWSPLSGELFF
TRBJ2-7,16,TRBV4-1,NA,medium-sized,TGCGCCAGCAGCCAAGTGGACCTCATAGTTCTGGGCGAGCAGTACTTC,CASSQVDLIVLGEQYF
TRBJ2-1,11,TRBV20-1,NA,NA,TGCAGTTCTCGGGAATACAATGAGCAGTTCTTC,CSSREYNEQFF
TRBJ2-3,12,TRBV7-2,NA,few,TGTGCCAGCAGCTTCGGTGGGGATACGCAGTATTTT,CASSFGGDTQYF
TRBJ2-1,16,TRBV7-9,NA,NA,TGTGCCAGCAGCTTAGGGGGATTAGCGCCCTACAATGAGCAGTTCTTC,CASSLGGLAPYNEQFF
TRBJ1-5,17,TRBV11-3,NA,NA,TGTGCCAGCAGCTTAGATTTTCCCTCAGGGGCTGGACAGCCCCAGCATTTT,CASSLDFPSGAGQPQHF
TRBJ2-7,15,TRBV4-2,TRBD1,NA,TGTGCCAGCAGCCAACCGGACAGGGGGTTTTACGAGCAGTACTTC,CASSQPDRGFYEQYF
TRBJ2-6,15,TRBV18,NA,NA,TGTGCCAGCTCACCGGGAGTCAGTGGGGCCAACGTCCTGACTTTC,CASSPGVSGANVLTF
TRBJ2-1,13,TRBV30,TRBD2,NA,TGTGCCTGGAGTGTGACTAGCGGAGCTGAGCAGTTCTTC,CAWSVTSGAEQFF
TRBJ2-7,16,TRBV21-1,NA,NA,TGTGCCAGCAGGTCGGTATGGGGGACTATGTACTACGAGCAGTACTTC,CASRSVWGTMYYEQYF
TRBJ2-1,13,TRBV7-8,NA,NA,TGTGCCAGCAGCTTAGAGGGTGGGAGGGAGCAGTTCTTC,CASSLEGGREQFF
TRBJ2-6,12,TRBV1,NA,NA,TGCACCAGCAGGCTTACGGGCCACGTCCTGACTTTC,CTSRLTGHVLTF
TRBJ2-7,18,TRBV5-5,TRBD2,NA,TGTGCCAGCAGCCCCGGGACTAGCGGGAGAGGGAGGACGTACGAGCAGTACTTC,CASSPGTSGRGRTYEQYF
TRBJ2-3,14,TRBV6-5,NA,NA,TGTGCCAGCAGTTGGGGCAGGCTTGCAGATACGCAGTATTTT,CASSWGRLADTQYF
TRBJ2-1,15,TRBV5-1,TRBD2,NA,TGCGCCAGCAGCTTGGTAGGGACTATTTACAATGAGCAGTTCTTC,CASSLVGTIYNEQFF
TRBJ1-3,13,TRBV11-3,NA,NA,TGTGCCAGCAGCACAGGGTCTGGAAACACCATATATTTT,CASSTGSGNTIYF
TRBJ1-2,14,TRBV5-6,TRBD1,NA,TGTGCCAGCAGCTATGACAGGGAATCCTATGGCTACACCTTC,CASSYDRESYGYTF
TRBJ1-1,13,TRBV18,NA,NA,TGTGCCAGCTCACCCCAGGGAGTCACTGAAGCTTTCTTT,CASSPQGVTEAFF
TRBJ1-1,12,TRBV28,NA,NA,TGTGCCAGCAGTTTAGTGTACACTGAAGCTTTCTTT,CASSLVYTEAFF
TRBJ1-6,10,TRBV6-5,NA,NA,TGTGCCGGCTGTACGGATATTCTCCACTTT,CAGCTDILHF
TRBJ2-3,17,TRBV7-8,NA,NA,TGTGCCAGCAGCTTAGAATCCGCGGGATCGGGGTCAGATACGCAGTATTTT,CASSLESAGSGSDTQYF
TRBJ2-5,16,TRBV7-2,TRBD2,NA,TGTGCCAGCAGCTCGGGACTAGCGGGAGAGCAAGAGACCCAGTACTTC,CASSSGLAGEQETQYF
TRBJ1-3,14,TRBV13,NA,NA,TGTGCCAGCAGCCTCGGATACTCTGGAAACACCATATATTTT,CASSLGYSGNTIYF
TRBJ2-1,13,TRBV7-9,NA,NA,TGTGCCAGCAGCGCTCGGGACCTCCTTGTCCAGTTCTTC,CASSARDLLVQFF
TRBJ2-3,16,TRBV2,NA,NA,TGTGCCAGCAGTCCCCTCGGGCTAGGAATCTCGGATACGCAGTATTTT,CASSPLGLGISDTQYF
TRBJ1-2,12,TRBV13,NA,NA,TGTGCCAGCAGCCGGACCCGGGGTGACTACACCTTC,CASSRTRGDYTF
TRBJ1-2,11,TRBV20-1,NA,NA,TGCAGTGCTAAGGCAAGGGAGGGCTACACCTTC,CSAKAREGYTF
TRBJ2-1,16,TRBV10-1,NA,NA,TGCGCCAGCAGTGAGGATCCCGGGTTAGCCTACAATGAGCAGTTCTTC,CASSEDPGLAYNEQFF
TRBJ2-7,15,TRBV18,NA,NA,TGTGCCAGCTCACCCTCTCGATCCCCTCTGGAAGGGCAGTACTTC,CASSPSRSPLEGQYF
TRBJ1-2,13,TRBV7-2,NA,NA,TGTGCCAGCAGCTTCCCAGGGGTTTCAGGCTACACCTTC,CASSFPGVSGYTF
TRBJ1-5,16,TRBV27,NA,NA,TGTGCCAGCAGTTTAGACGGACGTGATAGCAATCAGCCCCAGCATTTT,CASSLDGRDSNQPQHF
TRBJ2-2,17,TRBV10-3,TRBD2,NA,TGTGCCATCTACCGGGGAGGGAGACCACCTCTCACCGGGGAGCTGTTTTTT,CAIYRGGRPPLTGELFF
TRBJ2-7,16,TRBV7-2,TRBD2,once,TGTGCCAGCAGCTATGGACTAGCGGGAGGAAACTACGAGCAGTACTTC,CASSYGLAGGNYEQYF
TRBJ1-2,15,TRBV6-5,TRBD1,medium-sized,TGTGCCAGCAGTAGACAGGGCAGGTCCAACTATGGCTACACCTTC,CASSRQGRSNYGYTF
TRBJ2-7,16,TRBV10-3,TRBD1,NA,TGTGCCATCAGTGGAAGAAGCGGGACAGGGGGCTCCGAGCAGTACTTC,CAISGRSGTGGSEQYF
TRBJ2-7,13,TRBV7-8,NA,medium-sized,TGTGCCAGCAGCTTAGGTGTTAGTGACGAGCAGTACTTC,CASSLGVSDEQYF
TRBJ2-5,14,TRBV7-2,TRBD2,NA,TGTGCCAGCAGCCCCGGGACTATCAAAGAGACCCAGTACTTC,CASSPGTIKETQYF
TRBJ2-1,15,TRBV11-3,TRBD2,NA,TGTGCCAGCAGCTTCATTATAGCGGGAGAAGGTGAGCAGTTCTTC,CASSFIIAGEGEQFF
TRBJ2-1,14,TRBV5-5,TRBD1,NA,TGTGCCAGCAGCCGGGACAGGAGGTTCAATGAGCAGTTCTTC,CASSRDRRFNEQFF
TRBJ1-5,13,TRBV6-5,NA,NA,TGTGCCAGCTCGACCGGGGCGGGTCAGCCCCAGCATTTT,CASSTGAGQPQHF
TRBJ2-5,15,TRBV5-1,NA,NA,TGCGCCAGCAGCTTGGGCAGCCAGTACCAAGAGACCCAGTACTTC,CASSLGSQYQETQYF
TRBJ2-1,13,TRBV6-6,NA,NA,TGTGCCAGCAGTTACGTTAGCGGCAATGAGCAGTTCTTC,CASSYVSGNEQFF
TRBJ1-2,14,TRBV27,NA,NA,TGTGCCAGCAGTTACTATGGGGGTTACTATGGCTACACCTTC,CASSYYGGYYGYTF
TRBJ2-1,14,TRBV5-1,TRBD2,NA,TGCGCCAGCCGAAGGACTAGCGGGAGCGCTGAGCAGTTCTTC,CASRRTSGSAEQFF
TRBJ2-3,15,TRBV10-3,NA,NA,TGTGCCATCAGTGAGTCGAGGGGTTTCACAGATACGCAGTATTTT,CAISESRGFTDTQYF
TRBJ2-4,15,TRBV6-5,TRBD2,NA,TGTGCCAGCAGTTACCGGGGACTAGCGGGGGACATTCAGTACTTC,CASSYRGLAGDIQYF
TRBJ2-1,15,TRBV2,TRBD1,NA,TGTGCCAGCAGCCCCGGGACAGGGGCATACAATGAGCAGTTCTTC,CASSPGTGAYNEQFF
TRBJ2-7,15,TRBV7-2,TRBD2,NA,TGTGCCAGCAGCTTAGGAGCGGGAGACGGGCCCGAGCAGTACTTC,CASSLGAGDGPEQYF
TRBJ1-2,12,TRBV9,NA,NA,TGTGCCAGCAGCGTAGCCTATCCTGGCTACACCTTC,CASSVAYPGYTF
TRBJ2-3,20,TRBV18,TRBD2,NA,TGTGCCAGCTCACCTAACCTGCCTCTAGCGGGAGGGCCGAGCACAGATACGCAGTATTTT,CASSPNLPLAGGPSTDTQYF